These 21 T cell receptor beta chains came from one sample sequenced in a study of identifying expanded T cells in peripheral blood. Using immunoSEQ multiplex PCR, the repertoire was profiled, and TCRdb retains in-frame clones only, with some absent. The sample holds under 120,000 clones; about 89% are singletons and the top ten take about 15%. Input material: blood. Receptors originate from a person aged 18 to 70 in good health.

The CDR3, as DNA: TGTGCCAGTAGTACAGGGTATGGGGGGCGGGGCAGAAAAATCAATGAGCAGTTCTTC. Amino acids: CASSTGYGGRGRKINEQFF. The genes are TRBV19 and TRBJ2-1; D assignment may be TRBD1 or TRBD2 (6 bases each). Germline CDR1 LNHDA, CDR2 SQIVND (reference sequence). The CDR3 runs 19 residues. The V and J ends lost 4 bases and 6 bases respectively, with 28 bases between them.

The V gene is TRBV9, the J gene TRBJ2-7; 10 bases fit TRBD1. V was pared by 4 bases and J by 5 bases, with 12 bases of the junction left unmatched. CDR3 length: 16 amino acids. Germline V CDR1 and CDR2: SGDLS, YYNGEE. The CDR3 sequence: CASSSPGGTGAHEQYF. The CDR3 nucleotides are TGTGCCAGCAGCTCCCCGGGGGGGACAGGGGCCCACGAGCAGTACTTC.

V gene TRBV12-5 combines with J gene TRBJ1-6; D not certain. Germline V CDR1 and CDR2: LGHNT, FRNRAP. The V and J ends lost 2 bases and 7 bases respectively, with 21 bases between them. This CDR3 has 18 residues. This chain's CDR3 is CASGLTTVVRGQNSPLHF. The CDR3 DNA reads TGTGCTAGTGGTTTGACGACGGTGGTTCGAGGGCAAAATTCACCCCTCCACTTT.

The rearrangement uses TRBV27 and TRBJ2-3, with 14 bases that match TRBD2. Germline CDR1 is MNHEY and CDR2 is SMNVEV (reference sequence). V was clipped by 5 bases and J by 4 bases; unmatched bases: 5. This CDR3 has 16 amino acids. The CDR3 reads CASSTTSGGASDTQYF. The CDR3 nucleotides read TGTGCCAGCAGTACGACTAGCGGGGGGGCCTCAGATACGCAGTATTTT.

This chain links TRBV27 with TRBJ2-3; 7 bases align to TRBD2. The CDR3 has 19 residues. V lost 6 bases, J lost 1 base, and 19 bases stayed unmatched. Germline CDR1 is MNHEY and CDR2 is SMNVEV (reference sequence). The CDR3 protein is CASSPPFGTRLAGTDTQYF. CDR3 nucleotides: TGTGCCAGCAGCCCACCCTTTGGAACCCGACTAGCTGGCACAGATACGCAGTATTTT.

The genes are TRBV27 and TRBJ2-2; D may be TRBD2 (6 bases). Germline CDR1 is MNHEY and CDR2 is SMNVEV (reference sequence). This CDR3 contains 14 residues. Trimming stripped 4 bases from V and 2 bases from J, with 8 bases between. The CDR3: CASSSGTNTGELFF. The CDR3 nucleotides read TGTGCCAGCAGTTCGGGGACTAACACCGGGGAGCTGTTTTTT.

As DNA, the CDR3 is TGTGCCAGTAGTGCGTATGAAAAACTGTTTTTT. It translates to CASSAYEKLFF. This chain uses TRBV19 with TRBJ1-4; no firm D call. Germline lookup yields CDR1 LNHDA and CDR2 SQIVND (reference sequence). Trimming removed 5 bases from V and 6 bases from J, with 4 bases in between. The CDR3 spans 11 residues.

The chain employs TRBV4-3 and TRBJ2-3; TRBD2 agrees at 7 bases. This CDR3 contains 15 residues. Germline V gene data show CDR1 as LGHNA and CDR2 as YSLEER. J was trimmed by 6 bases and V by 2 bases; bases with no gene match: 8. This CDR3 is CASSQRGDGGDTQYF. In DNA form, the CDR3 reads TGCGCCAGCAGCCAAAGAGGGGACGGGGGGGATACGCAGTATTTT.

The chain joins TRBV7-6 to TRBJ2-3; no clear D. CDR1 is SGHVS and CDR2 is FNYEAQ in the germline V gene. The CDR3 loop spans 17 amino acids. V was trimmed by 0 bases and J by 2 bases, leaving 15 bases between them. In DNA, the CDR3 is TGTGCCAGCAGCTTAGCCCGTGCCGGAAGATCCACAGATACGCAGTATTTT. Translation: CASSLARAGRSTDTQYF.

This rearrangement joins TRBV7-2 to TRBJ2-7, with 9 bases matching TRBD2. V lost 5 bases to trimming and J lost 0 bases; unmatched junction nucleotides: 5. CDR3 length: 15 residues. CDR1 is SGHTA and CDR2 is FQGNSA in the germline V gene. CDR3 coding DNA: TGTGCCAGCAGCCACATAGCGGGGGACTCCTACGAGCAGTACTTC. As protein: CASSHIAGDSYEQYF.

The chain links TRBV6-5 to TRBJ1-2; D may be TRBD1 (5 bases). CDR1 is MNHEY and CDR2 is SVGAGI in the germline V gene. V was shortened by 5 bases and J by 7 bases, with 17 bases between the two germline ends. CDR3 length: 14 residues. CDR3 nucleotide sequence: TGTGCCAGCAGTCTGGGACCTCCACCGGGTGGCTACACCTTC. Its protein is CASSLGPPPGGYTF.

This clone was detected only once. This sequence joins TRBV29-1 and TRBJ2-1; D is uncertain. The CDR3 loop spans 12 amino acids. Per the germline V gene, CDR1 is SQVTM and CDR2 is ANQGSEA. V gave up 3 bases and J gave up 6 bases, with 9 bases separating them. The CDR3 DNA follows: TGCAGCGTTGACAACACCCCCAATGAGCAGTTCTTC. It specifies CSVDNTPNEQFF.

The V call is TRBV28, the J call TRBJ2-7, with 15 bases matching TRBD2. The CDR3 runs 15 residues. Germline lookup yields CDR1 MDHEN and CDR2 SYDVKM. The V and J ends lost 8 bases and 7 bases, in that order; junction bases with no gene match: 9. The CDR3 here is CASRISGTSGREQYF. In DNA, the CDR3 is TGTGCCAGCCGAATATCCGGGACTAGCGGGAGGGAGCAGTACTTC.

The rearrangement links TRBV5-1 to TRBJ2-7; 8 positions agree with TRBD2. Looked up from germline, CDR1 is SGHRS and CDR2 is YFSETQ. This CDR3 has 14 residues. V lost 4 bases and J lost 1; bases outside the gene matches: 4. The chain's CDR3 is CASSAGTRSYEQYF. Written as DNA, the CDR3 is TGCGCCAGCAGCGCCGGGACTAGATCCTACGAGCAGTACTTC.

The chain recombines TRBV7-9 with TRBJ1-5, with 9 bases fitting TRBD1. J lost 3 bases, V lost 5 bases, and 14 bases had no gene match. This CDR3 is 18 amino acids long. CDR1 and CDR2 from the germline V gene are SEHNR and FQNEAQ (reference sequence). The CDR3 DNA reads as TGTGCCAGCAGCCCCGGGACAGGGACCTCCAGAGACAATCAGCCCCAGCATTTT. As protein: CASSPGTGTSRDNQPQHF.

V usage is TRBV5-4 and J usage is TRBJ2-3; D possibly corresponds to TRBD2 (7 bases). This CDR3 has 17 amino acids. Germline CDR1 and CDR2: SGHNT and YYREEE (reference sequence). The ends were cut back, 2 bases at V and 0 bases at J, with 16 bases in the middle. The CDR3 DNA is TGTGCCAGCAGCTTCCCCGGCGGGGGCCTAAGCACAGATACGCAGTATTTT. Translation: CASSFPGGGLSTDTQYF.

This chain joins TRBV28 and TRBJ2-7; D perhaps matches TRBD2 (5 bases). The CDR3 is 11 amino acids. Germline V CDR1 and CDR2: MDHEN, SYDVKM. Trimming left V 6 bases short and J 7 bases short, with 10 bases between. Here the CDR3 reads CASRMWEEQYF. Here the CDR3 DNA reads TGTGCCAGCAGGATGTGGGAGGAGCAGTACTTC.

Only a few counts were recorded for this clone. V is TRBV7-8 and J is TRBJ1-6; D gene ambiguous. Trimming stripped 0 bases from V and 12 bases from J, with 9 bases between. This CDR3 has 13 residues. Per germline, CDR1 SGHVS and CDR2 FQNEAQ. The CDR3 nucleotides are TGTGCCAGCAGCTTAGCTCGCGGGTTACCCCTCCACTTT. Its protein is CASSLARGLPLHF.

The CDR3 is CASSHRQGLDYEQYF. The DNA of the CDR3 is TGTGCCAGCAGCCATAGACAGGGACTAGACTACGAGCAGTACTTC. The chain couples TRBV7-2 to TRBJ2-7; the D gene is possibly TRBD2 (8 bases). Trimming took off 5 bases at V and 3 bases at J, with 17 bases between the two ends. The CDR3 loop spans 15 amino acids. The germline gives CDR1 SGHTA, CDR2 FQGNSA.

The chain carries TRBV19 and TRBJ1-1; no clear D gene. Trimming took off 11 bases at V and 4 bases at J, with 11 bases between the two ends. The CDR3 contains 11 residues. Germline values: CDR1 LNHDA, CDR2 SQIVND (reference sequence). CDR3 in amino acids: CAGRKGTEAFF. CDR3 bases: TGTGCCGGACGGAAGGGCACTGAAGCTTTCTTT.

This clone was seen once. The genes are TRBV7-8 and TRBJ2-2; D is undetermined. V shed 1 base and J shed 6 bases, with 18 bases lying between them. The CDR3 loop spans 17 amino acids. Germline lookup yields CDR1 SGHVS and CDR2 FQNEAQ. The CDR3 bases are TGTGCCAGCAGCTTAGTCGGCTTGGCCGGAAATGCCGGGGAGCTGTTTTTT. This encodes CASSLVGLAGNAGELFF.